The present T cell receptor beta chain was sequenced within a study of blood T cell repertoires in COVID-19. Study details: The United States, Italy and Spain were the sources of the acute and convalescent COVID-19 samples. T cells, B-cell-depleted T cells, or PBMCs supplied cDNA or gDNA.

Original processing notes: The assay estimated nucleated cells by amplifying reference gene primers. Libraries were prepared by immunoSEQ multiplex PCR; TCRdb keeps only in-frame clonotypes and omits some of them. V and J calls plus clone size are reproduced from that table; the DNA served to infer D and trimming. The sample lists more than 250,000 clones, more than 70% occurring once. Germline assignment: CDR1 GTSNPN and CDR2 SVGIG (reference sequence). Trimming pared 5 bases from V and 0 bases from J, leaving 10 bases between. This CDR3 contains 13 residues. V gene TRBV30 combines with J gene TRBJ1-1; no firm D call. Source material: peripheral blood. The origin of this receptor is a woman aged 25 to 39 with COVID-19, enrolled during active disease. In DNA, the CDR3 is TGTGCCTGGGCGGGAACGGTGAACACTGAAGCTTTCTTT. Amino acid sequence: CAWAGTVNTEAFF. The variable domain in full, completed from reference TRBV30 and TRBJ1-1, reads SQTIHQWPATLVQPVGSPLSLECTVEGTSNPNLYWYRQAAGRGLQLLFYSVGIGQISSEVPQNLSASRPQDRQFILSSKKLLLSDSGFYLCAWAGTVNTEAFFGQGTRLTVV.